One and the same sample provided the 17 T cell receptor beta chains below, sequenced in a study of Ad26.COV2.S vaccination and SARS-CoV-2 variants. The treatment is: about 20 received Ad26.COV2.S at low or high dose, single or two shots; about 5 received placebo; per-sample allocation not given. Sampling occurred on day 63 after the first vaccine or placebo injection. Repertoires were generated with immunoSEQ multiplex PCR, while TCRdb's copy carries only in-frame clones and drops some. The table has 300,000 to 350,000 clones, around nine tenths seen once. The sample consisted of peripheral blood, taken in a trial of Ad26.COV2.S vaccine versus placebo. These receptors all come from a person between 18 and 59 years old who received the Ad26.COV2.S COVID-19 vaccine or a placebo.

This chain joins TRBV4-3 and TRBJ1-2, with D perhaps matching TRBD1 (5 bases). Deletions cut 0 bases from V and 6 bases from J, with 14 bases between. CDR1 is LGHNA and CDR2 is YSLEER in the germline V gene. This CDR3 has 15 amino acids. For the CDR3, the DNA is TGCGCCAGCAGCCAAGAGGGACGGGGGTTGCATGGCTACACCTTC. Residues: CASSQEGRGLHGYTF.

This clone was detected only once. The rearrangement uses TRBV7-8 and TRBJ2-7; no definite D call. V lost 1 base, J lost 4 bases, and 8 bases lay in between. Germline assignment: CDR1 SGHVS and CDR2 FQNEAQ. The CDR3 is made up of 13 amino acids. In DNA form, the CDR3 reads TGTGCCAGCAGCTTAGACTCGTTTTACGAGCAGTACTTC. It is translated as CASSLDSFYEQYF. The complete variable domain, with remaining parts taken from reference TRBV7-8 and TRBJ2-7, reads GAGVSQSPRYKVAKRGQDVALRCDPISGHVSLFWYQQALGQGPEFLTYFQNEAQLDKSGLPSDRFFAERPEGSVSTLKIQRTQQEDSAVYLCASSLDSFYEQYFGPGTRLTVT.

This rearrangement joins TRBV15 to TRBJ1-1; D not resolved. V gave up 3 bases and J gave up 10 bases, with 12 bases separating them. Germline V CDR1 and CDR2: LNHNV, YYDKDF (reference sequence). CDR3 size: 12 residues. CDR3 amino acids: CATSSAGGSAFF. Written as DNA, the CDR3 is TGTGCCACCAGCAGTGCTGGAGGTTCAGCTTTCTTT.

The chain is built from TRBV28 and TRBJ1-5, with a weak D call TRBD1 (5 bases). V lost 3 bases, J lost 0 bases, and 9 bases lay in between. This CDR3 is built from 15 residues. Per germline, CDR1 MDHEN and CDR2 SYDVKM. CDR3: CASSFIRDSNQPQHF. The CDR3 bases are TGTGCCAGCAGTTTCATCAGGGATAGCAATCAGCCCCAGCATTTT.

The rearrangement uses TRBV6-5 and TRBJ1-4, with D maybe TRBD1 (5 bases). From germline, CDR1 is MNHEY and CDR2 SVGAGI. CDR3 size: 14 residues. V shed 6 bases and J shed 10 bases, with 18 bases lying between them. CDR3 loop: CASSQTPQEVKLFF. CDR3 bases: TGTGCCAGCAGCCAGACCCCACAGGAGGTAAAACTGTTTTTT.

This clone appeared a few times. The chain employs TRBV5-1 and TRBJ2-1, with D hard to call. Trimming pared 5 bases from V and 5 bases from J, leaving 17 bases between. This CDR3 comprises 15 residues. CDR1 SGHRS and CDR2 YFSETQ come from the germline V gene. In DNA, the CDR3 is TGCGCCAGCAGAAGGGCCCAATCTCCCCACAATGAGCAGTTCTTC. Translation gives CASRRAQSPHNEQFF.

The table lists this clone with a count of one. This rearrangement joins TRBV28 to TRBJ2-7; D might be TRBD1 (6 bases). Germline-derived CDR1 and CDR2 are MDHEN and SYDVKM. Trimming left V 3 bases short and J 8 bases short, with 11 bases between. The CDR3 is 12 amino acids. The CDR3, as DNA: TGTGCCAGCAGTTTCAAAGGGGGTAAGCAGTACTTC. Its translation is CASSFKGGKQYF.

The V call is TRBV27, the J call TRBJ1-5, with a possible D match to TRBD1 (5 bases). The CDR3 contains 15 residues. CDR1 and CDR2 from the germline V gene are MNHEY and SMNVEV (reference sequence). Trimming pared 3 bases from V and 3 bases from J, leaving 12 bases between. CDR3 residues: CASSLTGTFNQPQHF. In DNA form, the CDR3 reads TGTGCCAGCAGTTTGACCGGGACCTTCAATCAGCCCCAGCATTTT.

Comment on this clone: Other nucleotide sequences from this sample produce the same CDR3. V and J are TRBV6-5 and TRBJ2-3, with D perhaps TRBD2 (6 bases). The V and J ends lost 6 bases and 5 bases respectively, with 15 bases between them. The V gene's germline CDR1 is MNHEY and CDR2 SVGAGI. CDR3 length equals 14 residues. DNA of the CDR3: TGTGCCAGCAGCCCCGGGGGTAGGGGAGATACGCAGTATTTT. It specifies CASSPGGRGDTQYF.

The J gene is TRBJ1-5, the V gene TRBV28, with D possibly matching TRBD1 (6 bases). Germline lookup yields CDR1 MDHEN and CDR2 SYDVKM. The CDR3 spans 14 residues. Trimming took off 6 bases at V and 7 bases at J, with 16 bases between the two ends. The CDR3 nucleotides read TGTGCCAGCAGGGGGAATAGGGACACCCAGCCCCAGCATTTT. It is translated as CASRGNRDTQPQHF.

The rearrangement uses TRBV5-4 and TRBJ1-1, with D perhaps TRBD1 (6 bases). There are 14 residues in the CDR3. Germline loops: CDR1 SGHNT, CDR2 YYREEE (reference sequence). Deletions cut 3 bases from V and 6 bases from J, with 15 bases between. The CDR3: CASSSEQGRAEAFF. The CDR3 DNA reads TGTGCCAGCAGCTCAGAGCAGGGGAGGGCTGAAGCTTTCTTT.

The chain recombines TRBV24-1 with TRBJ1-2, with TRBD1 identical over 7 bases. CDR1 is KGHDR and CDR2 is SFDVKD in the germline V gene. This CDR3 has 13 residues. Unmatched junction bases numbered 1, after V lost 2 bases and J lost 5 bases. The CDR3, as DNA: TGTGCCACCAGTGATTCCAGGGGGTATGGCTACACCTTC. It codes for CATSDSRGYGYTF.

CDR3 sequence: CSASWAGLNTEAFF. CDR3 nucleotide sequence: TGCAGTGCTAGTTGGGCCGGCCTGAACACTGAAGCTTTCTTT. This chain links TRBV20-1 with TRBJ1-1; D unresolved. This CDR3 region has 14 residues. V was pared by 3 bases and J by 0 bases, with 11 bases between. In germline, CDR1 is DFQATT, CDR2 SNEGSKA (reference sequence).

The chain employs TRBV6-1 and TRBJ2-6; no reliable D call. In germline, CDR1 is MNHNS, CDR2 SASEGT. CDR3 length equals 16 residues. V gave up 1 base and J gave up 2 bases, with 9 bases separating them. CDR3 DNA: TGTGCCAGCAGTGAAGGACACTCGCCTGGGGCCAACGTCCTGACTTTC. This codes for CASSEGHSPGANVLTF.

The CDR3 coding sequence is TGTGCCAGCAGTTTGGCGGGACAGAAATTCAATCAGCCCCAGCATTTT. It is translated as CASSLAGQKFNQPQHF. The chain has TRBV28 and TRBJ1-5; 7 bases match TRBD1. Germline V lookup: CDR1 MDHEN, CDR2 SYDVKM. This CDR3 contains 16 residues. The V segment lost 3 bases and the J segment 3 bases; nucleotides outside the gene matches: 8.

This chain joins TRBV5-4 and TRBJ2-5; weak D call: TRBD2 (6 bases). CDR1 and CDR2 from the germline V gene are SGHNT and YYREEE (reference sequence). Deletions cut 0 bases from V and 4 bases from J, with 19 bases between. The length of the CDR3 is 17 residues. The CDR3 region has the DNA TGTGCCAGCAGCTTGGTGTCTAGCGCAGGAGGGGCAGAGACCCAGTACTTC. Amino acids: CASSLVSSAGGAETQYF.

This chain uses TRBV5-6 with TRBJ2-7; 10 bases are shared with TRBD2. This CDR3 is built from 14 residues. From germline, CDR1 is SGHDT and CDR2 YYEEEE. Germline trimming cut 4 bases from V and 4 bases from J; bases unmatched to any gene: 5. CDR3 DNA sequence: TGTGCCAGCAGCCTCGGGACTAGCGTTTACGAGCAGTACTTC. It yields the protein CASSLGTSVYEQYF.